This record covers a single T cell receptor (beta chain). The antigen remains unidentified. The data originate from a study of monozygotic twins with cystic fibrosis. Across the study: Approximately 2.8 micrograms of fragmented DNA underwent approximately 15 PCR cycles for library preparation.

Germline values: CDR1 SGHNT, CDR2 YYREEE (reference sequence). This CDR3 comprises 14 residues. Trimming at V came to 4 bases and at J to 0 bases, leaving 3 bases not matched to a gene. Overall study results and limits: Median Simpson clonality of roughly 0.0093 suggested naive T cells predominated. Unrelated CF individuals shared fewer identical clonotypes than monozygotic CF twins.

Produced via immunoSEQ multiplex PCR; TCRdb's table is partial and in-frame only. The table has 30,000 to 35,000 clones, roughly 96% seen once. Sequencing was done on a sample of blood. The chain is built from TRBV5-4 and TRBJ2-7, with 8 bases lining up with TRBD1. The sequence came from a girl aged 2 to 9 with cystic fibrosis. CDR3 sequence: CASSDRGSSYEQYF. DNA of the CDR3: TGTGCCAGCAGCGACAGGGGTTCCTCCTACGAGCAGTACTTC.